The clone carrying this T cell receptor (beta chain) has just a few counts. Germline-derived CDR1 and CDR2 are SGHTA and FQGNSA. The CDR3 covers 17 residues. V was pared by 0 bases and J by 3 bases, with 15 bases between. This sample was included in a study of patients and donors after allogeneic stem cell transplantation. TCRdb recomputed calls from the RT-PCR reads with MiXCR, one row per CDR3 protein. Among about 150,000 distinct CDR3 sequences listed, approximately 37% were seen once. The chain employs TRBV7-2 and TRBJ1-5, with a weak D call TRBD1 (6 bases). The clonotype originates from a human donor who was either an allogeneic HSCT recipient or a stem cell or donor lymphocyte infusion donor (not recorded which). It is not recorded whose cells these are; they may come from a transplant donor. The sample comprised blood, either unsorted or a sorted T cell fraction (not recorded which). The CDR3 sequence is CASSLALRWDNNQPQHF. CDR3 DNA: TGTGCCAGCAGCTTAGCTCTACGATGGGACAACAATCAGCCCCAGCATTTT.